This T cell receptor beta chain is from a study of blood T cell repertoires in COVID-19. Study overall: Samples came from the United States, Italy and Spain, spanning acute and convalescent COVID-19.

This table comes from immunoSEQ multiplex PCR, and its TCRdb copy is limited to in-frame clones, with some not included. Found here are tens of thousands of clones, nearly 95% of them singletons; the top ten hold around 4.6%. Sequenced sample: peripheral blood. The sequence was obtained from a man aged 50-59 years with active COVID-19.

The CDR3 nucleotides read TGTGCCAGCAGCTTGGGGACTAGCGGCTACAATGAGCAGTTCTTC. Amino acid sequence: CASSLGTSGYNEQFF. The rearrangement links TRBV7-6 to TRBJ2-1; TRBD2 matches at 11 bases. Germline V gives CDR1 SGHVS, CDR2 FNYEAQ. The CDR3 spans 15 residues. After removal of 3 bases from V and 3 bases from J, the junction contained 1 base not matched to a gene.